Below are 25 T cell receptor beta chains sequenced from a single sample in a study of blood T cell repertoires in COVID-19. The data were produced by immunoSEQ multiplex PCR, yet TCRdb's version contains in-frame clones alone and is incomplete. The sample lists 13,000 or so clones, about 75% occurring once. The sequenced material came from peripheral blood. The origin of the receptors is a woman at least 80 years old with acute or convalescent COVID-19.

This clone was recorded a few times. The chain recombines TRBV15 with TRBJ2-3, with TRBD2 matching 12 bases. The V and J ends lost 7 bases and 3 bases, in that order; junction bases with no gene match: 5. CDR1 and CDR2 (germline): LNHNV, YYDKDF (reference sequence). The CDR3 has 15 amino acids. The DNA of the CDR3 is TGTGCCACCAAGGAGACTAGCGGGGGTACAGATACGCAGTATTTT. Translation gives CATKETSGGTDTQYF.

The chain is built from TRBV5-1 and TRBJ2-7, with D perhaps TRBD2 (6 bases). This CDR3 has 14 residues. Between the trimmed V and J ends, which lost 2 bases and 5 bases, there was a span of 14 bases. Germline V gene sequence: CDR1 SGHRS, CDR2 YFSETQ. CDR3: CASSFTTRGHEQYF. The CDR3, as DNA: TGCGCCAGCAGCTTCACGACTAGGGGCCACGAGCAGTACTTC. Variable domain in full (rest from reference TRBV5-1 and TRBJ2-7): KAGVTQTPRYLIKTRGQQVTLSCSPISGHRSVSWYQQTPGQGLQFLFEYFSETQRNKGNFPGRFSGRQFSNSRSEMNVSTLELGDSALYLCASSFTTRGHEQYFGPGTRLTVT.

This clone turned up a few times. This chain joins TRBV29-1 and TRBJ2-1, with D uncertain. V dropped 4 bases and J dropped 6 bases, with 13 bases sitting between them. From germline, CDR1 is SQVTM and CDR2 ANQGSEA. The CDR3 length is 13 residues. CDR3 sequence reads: CSVVRLRSNEQFF. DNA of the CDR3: TGCAGCGTTGTAAGACTCCGCTCCAATGAGCAGTTCTTC.

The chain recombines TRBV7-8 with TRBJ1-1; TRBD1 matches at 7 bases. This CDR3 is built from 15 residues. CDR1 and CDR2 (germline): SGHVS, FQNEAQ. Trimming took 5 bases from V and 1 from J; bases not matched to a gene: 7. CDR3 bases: TGTGCCAGCAGCCAGGACAGGATTGGGAACACTGAAGCTTTCTTT. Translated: CASSQDRIGNTEAFF.

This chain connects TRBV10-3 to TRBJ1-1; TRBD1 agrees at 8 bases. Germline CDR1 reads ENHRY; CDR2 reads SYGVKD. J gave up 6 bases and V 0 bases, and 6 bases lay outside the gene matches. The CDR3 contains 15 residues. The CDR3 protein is CAISESLSGGPEAFF. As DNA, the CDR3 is TGTGCCATCAGTGAGTCGTTGTCAGGGGGCCCTGAAGCTTTCTTT.

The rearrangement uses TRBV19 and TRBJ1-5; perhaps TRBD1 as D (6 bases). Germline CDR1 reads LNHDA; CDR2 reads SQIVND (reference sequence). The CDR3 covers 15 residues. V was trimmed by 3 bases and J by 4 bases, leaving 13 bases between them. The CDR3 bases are TGTGCCAGTAGTATCCCAGACAGGAGGAATCAGCCCCAGCATTTT. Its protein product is CASSIPDRRNQPQHF.

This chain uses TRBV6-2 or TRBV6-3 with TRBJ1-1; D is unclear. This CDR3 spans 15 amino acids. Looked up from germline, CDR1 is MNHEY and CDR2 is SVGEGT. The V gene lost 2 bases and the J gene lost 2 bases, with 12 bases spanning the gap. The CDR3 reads CASSYETTVNTEAFF. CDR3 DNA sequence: TGTGCCAGCAGTTACGAGACTACAGTTAACACTGAAGCTTTCTTT.

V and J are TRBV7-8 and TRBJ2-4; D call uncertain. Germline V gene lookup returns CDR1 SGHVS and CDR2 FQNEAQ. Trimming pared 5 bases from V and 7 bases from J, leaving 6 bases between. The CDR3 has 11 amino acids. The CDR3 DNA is TGTGCCAGCAGCAACCGGAACATTCAGTACTTC. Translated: CASSNRNIQYF.

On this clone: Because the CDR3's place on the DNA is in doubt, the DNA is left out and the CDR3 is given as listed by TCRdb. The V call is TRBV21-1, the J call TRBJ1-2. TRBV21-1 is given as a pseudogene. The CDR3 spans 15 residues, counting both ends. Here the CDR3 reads CASSTWGDGTRGYTF.

The CDR3 loop is CASTDRVGYTF. CDR3 coding DNA: TGTGCCAGCACCGACAGGGTCGGCTACACCTTC. The J gene is TRBJ1-2, the V gene TRBV28, with 7 bases lining up with TRBD1. V lost 7 bases, J lost 8 bases, and 4 bases stayed unmatched. The CDR3 is 11 residues long. CDR1 is MDHEN, CDR2 SYDVKM, per germline.

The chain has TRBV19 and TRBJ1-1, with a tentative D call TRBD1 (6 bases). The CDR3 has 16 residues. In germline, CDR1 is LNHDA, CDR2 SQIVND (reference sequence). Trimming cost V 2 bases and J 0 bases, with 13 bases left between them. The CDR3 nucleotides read TGTGCCAGTAGTATATGGGGGCTCGGCCTGAACACTGAAGCTTTCTTT. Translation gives CASSIWGLGLNTEAFF.

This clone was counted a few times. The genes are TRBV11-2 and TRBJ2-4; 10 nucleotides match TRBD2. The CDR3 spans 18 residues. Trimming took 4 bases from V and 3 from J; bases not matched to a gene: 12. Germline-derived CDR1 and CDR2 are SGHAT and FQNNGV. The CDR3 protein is CASSSSGSGGIGKNIQYF. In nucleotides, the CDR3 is TGTGCCAGCAGCTCCAGTGGTAGCGGGGGGATAGGCAAAAACATTCAGTACTTC.

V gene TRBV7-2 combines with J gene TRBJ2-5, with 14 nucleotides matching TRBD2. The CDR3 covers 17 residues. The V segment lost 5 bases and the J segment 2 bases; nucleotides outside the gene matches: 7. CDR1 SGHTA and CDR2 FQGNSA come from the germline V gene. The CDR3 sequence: CASSPGLAGGWQETQYF. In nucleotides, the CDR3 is TGTGCCAGCAGCCCAGGACTAGCGGGGGGATGGCAAGAGACCCAGTACTTC.

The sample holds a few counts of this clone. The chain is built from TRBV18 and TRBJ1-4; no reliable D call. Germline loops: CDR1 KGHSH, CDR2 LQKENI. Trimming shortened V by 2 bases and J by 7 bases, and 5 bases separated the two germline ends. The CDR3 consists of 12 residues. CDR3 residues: CASSPEGEKLFF. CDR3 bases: TGTGCCAGCTCACCAGAGGGTGAAAAACTGTTTTTT.

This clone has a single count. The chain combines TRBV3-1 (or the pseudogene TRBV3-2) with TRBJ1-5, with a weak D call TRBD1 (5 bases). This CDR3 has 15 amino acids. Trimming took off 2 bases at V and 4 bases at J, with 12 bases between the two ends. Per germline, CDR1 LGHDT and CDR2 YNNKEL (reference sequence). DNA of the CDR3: TGTGCCAGCAGCCAACAATGGGGGAGGAATCAGCCCCAGCATTTT. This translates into CASSQQWGRNQPQHF.

The CDR3 sequence: CASRVRQGGGGYTF. The CDR3 bases are TGTGCCAGCAGGGTTAGACAGGGTGGCGGTGGCTACACCTTC. This chain joins TRBV28 and TRBJ1-2; 7 positions match TRBD1. The CDR3 loop spans 14 amino acids. CDR1 and CDR2 (germline): MDHEN, SYDVKM. V shed 6 bases and J 7 bases; nucleotides not matched to a gene: 11.

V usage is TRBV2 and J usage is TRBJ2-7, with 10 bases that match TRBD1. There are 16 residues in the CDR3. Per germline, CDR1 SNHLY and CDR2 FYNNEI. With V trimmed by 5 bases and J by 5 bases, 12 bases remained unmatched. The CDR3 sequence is CASSRTRGTGVNEQYF. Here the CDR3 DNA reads TGTGCCAGCAGTCGCACCCGGGGGACAGGGGTCAACGAGCAGTACTTC.

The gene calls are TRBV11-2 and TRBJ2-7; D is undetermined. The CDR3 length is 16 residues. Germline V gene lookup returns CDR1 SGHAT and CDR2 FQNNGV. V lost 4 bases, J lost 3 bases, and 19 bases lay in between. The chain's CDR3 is CASSSGSQLFRYEQYF. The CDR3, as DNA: TGTGCCAGCAGCTCCGGGTCCCAACTCTTCCGCTACGAGCAGTACTTC.

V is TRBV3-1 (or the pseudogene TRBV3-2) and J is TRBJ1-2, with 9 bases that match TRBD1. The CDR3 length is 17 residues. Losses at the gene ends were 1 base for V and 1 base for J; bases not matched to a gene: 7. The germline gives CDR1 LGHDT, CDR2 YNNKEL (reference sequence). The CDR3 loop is CASSQVIGTGINYGYTF. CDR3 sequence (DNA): TGTGCCAGCAGCCAAGTAATTGGGACAGGGATTAACTATGGCTACACCTTC.

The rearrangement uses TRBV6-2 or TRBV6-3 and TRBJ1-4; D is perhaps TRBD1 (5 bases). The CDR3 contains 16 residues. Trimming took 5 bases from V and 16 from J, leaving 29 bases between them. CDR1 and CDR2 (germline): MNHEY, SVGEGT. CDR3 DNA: TGTGCCAGCAGTCCGCGGGACGGACGACGACTCCAAGTTCGGTTTTTT. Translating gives CASSPRDGRRLQVRFF.

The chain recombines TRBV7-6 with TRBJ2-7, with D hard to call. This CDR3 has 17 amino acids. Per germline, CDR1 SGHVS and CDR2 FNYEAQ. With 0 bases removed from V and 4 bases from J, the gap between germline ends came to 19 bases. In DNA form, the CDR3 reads TGTGCCAGCAGCTTAGCAGTGGCAACACGTATCCCTTACGAGCAGTACTTC. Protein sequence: CASSLAVATRIPYEQYF.

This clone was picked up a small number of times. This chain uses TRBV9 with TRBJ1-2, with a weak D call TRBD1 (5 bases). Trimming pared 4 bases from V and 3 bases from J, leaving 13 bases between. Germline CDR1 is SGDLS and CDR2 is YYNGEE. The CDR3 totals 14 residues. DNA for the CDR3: TGTGCCAGCAGCTTTAATCAGGGTGACTATGGCTACACCTTC. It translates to CASSFNQGDYGYTF.

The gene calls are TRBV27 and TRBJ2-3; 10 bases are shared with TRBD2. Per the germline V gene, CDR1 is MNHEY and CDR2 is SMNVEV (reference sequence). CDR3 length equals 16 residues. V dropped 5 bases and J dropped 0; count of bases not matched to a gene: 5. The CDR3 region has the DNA TGTGCCAGCAGTAGCGGGGGGGCTCTTAGCACAGATACGCAGTATTTT. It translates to CASSSGGALSTDTQYF.

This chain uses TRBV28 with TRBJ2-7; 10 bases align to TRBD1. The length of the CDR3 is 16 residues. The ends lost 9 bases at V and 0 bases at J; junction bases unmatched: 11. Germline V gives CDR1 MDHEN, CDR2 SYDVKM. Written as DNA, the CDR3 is TGTGCCAGTATCTCTTGGGGGACAGGGGCCTCCTACGAGCAGTACTTC. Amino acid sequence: CASISWGTGASYEQYF.

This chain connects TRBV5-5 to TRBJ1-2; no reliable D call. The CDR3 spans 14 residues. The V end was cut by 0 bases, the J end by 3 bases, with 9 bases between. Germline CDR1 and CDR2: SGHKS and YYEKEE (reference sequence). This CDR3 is CASSLGRADYGYTF. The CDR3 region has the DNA TGTGCCAGCAGCTTGGGGCGGGCCGACTATGGCTACACCTTC.